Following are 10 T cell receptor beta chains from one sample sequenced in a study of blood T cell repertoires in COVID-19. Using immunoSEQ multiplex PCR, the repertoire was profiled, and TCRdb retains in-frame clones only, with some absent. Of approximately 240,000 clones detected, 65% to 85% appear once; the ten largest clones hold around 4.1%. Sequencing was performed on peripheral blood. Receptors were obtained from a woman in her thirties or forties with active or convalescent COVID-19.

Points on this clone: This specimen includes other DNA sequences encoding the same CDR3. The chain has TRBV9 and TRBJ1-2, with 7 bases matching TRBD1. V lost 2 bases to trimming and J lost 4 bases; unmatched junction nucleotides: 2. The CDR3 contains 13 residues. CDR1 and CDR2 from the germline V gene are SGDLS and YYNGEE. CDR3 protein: CASSVGDSYGYTF. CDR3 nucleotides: TGTGCCAGCAGCGTTGGGGACAGCTATGGCTACACCTTC.

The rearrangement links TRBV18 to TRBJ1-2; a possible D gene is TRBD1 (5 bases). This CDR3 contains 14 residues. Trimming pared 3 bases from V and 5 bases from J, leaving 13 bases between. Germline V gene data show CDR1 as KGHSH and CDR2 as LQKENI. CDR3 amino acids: CASSPFRQPYGYTF. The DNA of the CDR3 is TGTGCCAGCTCACCGTTTCGACAGCCATATGGCTACACCTTC.

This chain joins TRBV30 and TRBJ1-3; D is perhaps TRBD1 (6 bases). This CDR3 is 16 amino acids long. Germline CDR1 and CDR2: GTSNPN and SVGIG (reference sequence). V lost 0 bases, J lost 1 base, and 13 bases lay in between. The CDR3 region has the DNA TGTGCCTGGAGTGTACTGTCAGGGGTTTCTGGAAACACCATATATTTT. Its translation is CAWSVLSGVSGNTIYF. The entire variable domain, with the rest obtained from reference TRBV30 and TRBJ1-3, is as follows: SQTIHQWPATLVQPVGSPLSLECTVEGTSNPNLYWYRQAAGRGLQLLFYSVGIGQISSEVPQNLSASRPQDRQFILSSKKLLLSDSGFYLCAWSVLSGVSGNTIYFGEGSWLTVV.

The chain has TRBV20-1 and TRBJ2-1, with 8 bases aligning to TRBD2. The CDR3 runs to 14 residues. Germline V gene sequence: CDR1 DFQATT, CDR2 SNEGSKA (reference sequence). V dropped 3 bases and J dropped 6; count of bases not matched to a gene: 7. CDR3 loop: CSASHGGALNEQFF. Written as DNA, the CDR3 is TGCAGTGCTAGTCACGGGGGGGCTCTCAATGAGCAGTTCTTC.

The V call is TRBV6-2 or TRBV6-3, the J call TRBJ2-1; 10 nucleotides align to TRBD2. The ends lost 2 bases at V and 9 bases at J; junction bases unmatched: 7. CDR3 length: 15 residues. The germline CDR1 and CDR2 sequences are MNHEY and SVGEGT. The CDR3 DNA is TGTGCCAGCAGTTACGGTACTAGCGGGATTGGTGAGCAGTTCTTC. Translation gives CASSYGTSGIGEQFF.

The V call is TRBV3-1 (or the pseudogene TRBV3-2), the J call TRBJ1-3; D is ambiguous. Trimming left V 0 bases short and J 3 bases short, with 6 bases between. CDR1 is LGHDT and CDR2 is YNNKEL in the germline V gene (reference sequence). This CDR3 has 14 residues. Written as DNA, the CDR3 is TGTGCCAGCAGCCAAGATACAAGTGGAAACACCATATATTTT. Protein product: CASSQDTSGNTIYF.

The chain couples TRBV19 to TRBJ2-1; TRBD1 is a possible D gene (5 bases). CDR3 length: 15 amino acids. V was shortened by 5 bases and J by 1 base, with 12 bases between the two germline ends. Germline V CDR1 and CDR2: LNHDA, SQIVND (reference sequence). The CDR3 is CASSWQGASYNEQFF. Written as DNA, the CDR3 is TGTGCCAGTAGTTGGCAGGGCGCATCCTACAATGAGCAGTTCTTC.

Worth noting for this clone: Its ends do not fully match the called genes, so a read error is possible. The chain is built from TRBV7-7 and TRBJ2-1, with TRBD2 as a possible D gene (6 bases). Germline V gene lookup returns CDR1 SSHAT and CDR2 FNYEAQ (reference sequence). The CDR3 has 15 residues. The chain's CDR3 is CASSLEISGYNEQFF. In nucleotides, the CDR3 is TGTGCTAGCAGCTTAGAGATTAGCGGCTACAATGAGCAGTTCTTC.

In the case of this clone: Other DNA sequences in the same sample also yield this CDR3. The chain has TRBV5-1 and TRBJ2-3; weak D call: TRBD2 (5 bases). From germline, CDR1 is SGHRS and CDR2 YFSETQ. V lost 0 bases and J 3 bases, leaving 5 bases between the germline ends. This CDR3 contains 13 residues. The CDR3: CASSLAGTDTQYF. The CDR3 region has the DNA TGCGCCAGCAGCTTGGCGGGGACAGATACGCAGTATTTT.

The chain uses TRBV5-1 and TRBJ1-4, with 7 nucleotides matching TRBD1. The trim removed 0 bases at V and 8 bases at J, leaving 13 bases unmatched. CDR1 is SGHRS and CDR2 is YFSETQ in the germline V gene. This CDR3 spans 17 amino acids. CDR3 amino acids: CASSLVHSRGRGEKLFF. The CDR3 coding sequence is TGCGCCAGCAGCTTGGTTCATTCTAGGGGGCGCGGGGAAAAACTGTTTTTT.